The rows below give T cell receptor beta chains drawn from one sample of a study of blood T cell repertoires in COVID-19. Here immunoSEQ multiplex PCR was the method, and the copy in TCRdb shows in-frame clones only, minus some. The sample carries under 200,000 clones, over 90% recorded once. The sample was peripheral blood. Receptor source: a man aged 50 to 60 with acute or convalescent COVID-19. The CDR3 runs from the conserved cysteine through the conserved F or W. D genes are given only for firm matches. Where a row states a size, it is once, few, many or the class of an expanded clone; other rows omit it.

>TRBV27|.|.|TRBJ1-1
TGTGCCAGCAGTTTACGTGAGGACACTGAAGCTTTCTTT
CASSLREDTEAFF
>TRBV4-2|.|.|TRBJ2-2
TGTGCCAGCAGCCAAGAGGTACTAGTTGCCGGGGAGCTGTTTTTT
CASSQEVLVAGELFF
>TRBV5-1|TRBD1|.|TRBJ2-3
TGCGCCAGCAGCACCAGCAGGGGGTCAATCACGACGCAGTATTTT
CASSTSRGSITTQYF
>TRBV4-3|.|.|TRBJ1-4
TGCGCCAGCAGCCAAGATTTTTGGGGAGCAGAAAAACTGTTTTTT
CASSQDFWGAEKLFF
>TRBV19|TRBD2|.|TRBJ2-2
TGTGCCAGTAACTCATGGGGGGGCACCGGGGAGCTGTTTTTT
CASNSWGGTGELFF
>TRBV28|.|.|TRBJ2-7
TGTGCCAGCACCCCGGGAGTTGCACTCCCCTACGAGCAGTACTTC
CASTPGVALPYEQYF
>TRBV6-1|.|.|TRBJ1-6
TGTGCCAGCAGTGAAGCGAGTAATTCACCCCTCCACTTT
CASSEASNSPLHF
>TRBV7-6|.|.|TRBJ2-2
TGTGCCAGCAGCCACCCGCGCGACGGGGAGCTGTTTTTT
CASSHPRDGELFF
>TRBV14|TRBD2|.|TRBJ2-5
TGTGCCAGCAGCCCCGGACTAGCGGGAGGAGAGACCCAGTACTTC
CASSPGLAGGETQYF
>TRBV27|TRBD2|.|TRBJ2-7
TGTGCCAGCAGTTCCCCGGGAGGCTTAGGGTCCTACGAGCAGTACTTC
CASSSPGGLGSYEQYF
>TRBV5-1|TRBD2|.|TRBJ2-7
TGCGCCAGCACGGGAGGTTACGAGCAGTACTTC
CASTGGYEQYF
>TRBV4-1|TRBD1|.|TRBJ1-1
TGCGCCAGCAGCCCCTTCGGACAGGGTGGGATGAACACTGAAGCTTTCTTT
CASSPFGQGGMNTEAFF
>TRBV18|TRBD2|.|TRBJ2-7
TGTGCCAGCTCACCAGGAGCGGGGTCCCCCTACGAGCAGTACTTC
CASSPGAGSPYEQYF
>TRBV29-1|TRBD2|.|TRBJ2-3
TGCAGCGTTGTGGGCGGGAGAGCTGATACGCAGTATTTT
CSVVGGRADTQYF
>TRBV4-3|.|.|TRBJ1-3
TGCGCCAGCAGCCAAGATGTCCAAAAGGGGAACACCATATATTTT
CASSQDVQKGNTIYF
>TRBV10-1|TRBD1|.|TRBJ2-5
TGCGCCAGCAGCCGAACTTTAAAGGCTAGGGGGCCGAGTGAGACCCAGTACTTC
CASSRTLKARGPSETQYF
>TRBV10-3|TRBD2|.|TRBJ2-1
TGTGCCATCAGTGATAGGCCTAGCGGGAGAGAGGATGAGCAGTTCTTC
CAISDRPSGREDEQFF
>TRBV7-2|TRBD2|.|TRBJ2-1
TGTGCCAGCAGCAACTCGGGGGGGCGGGTGAGTGAGCAGTTCTTC
CASSNSGGRVSEQFF
>TRBV3-1/TRBV3-2|.|.|TRBJ2-5
TGTGCCAGCAGCCAAGATTTCAGGGGAGAGGAGGCCCAGTACTTC
CASSQDFRGEEAQYF
>TRBV7-7|TRBD1|.|TRBJ2-7
TGTGCCAGCAGCTTAGACAGGGGGTACGAGCAGTACTTC
CASSLDRGYEQYF
>TRBV29-1|.|.|TRBJ1-2
TGCAGCGTTGCGGGACAACTCTCCTATGGCTACACCTTC
CSVAGQLSYGYTF
>TRBV11-2|.|.|TRBJ2-2
TGTGCCAGCAGCTTAGCGGGCAGGGGTCCTCACGGGGAGCTGTTTTTT
CASSLAGRGPHGELFF
>TRBV4-2|TRBD1|.|TRBJ1-4
TGTGCCAGCAGCCCTCGACAGGGAAAAGATGAAAAACTGTTTTTT
CASSPRQGKDEKLFF
>TRBV6-2/TRBV6-3|.|.|TRBJ2-4
TGTGCCAGCAGTTCTCCCTACGCCAAAAACATTCAGTACTTC
CASSSPYAKNIQYF
>TRBV7-7|TRBD2|.|TRBJ2-1
TGTGCCAGCAGCTTAGTCCCGACTAGCCCGAGTGAGCAGTTCTTC
CASSLVPTSPSEQFF
>TRBV27|.|few|TRBJ1-1
TGTGCCAGCAGTTTAGTATACATGAACACTGAAGCTTTCTTT
CASSLVYMNTEAFF
>TRBV11-2|.|.|TRBJ2-7
TGTGCCAGCAGCTTGGCAGGGTTGTTGTACGAGCAGTACTTC
CASSLAGLLYEQYF
>TRBV7-9|TRBD1|.|TRBJ1-2
TGTGCCAGCAGCACCTTTGACAGGGCTGGCTATGGCTACACCTTC
CASSTFDRAGYGYTF
>TRBV5-4|TRBD2|.|TRBJ2-4
TGTGCCAGCAGCCCCACCCGGACTAGCGGACAAAACATTCAGTACTTC
CASSPTRTSGQNIQYF